This T cell receptor beta chain was obtained from a study of cytomegalovirus exposure and HLA in healthy donors. Study results and limitations: The classifier was said to identify cytomegalovirus status with high specificity and sensitivity. Later analysis suggested most CMV-associated TCR beta chains were HLA-restricted.

As to this clone: Its antigen is still unknown.

CDR1 and CDR2 (germline): MGHRA, YSYEKL. This CDR3 is built from 15 residues. Trimming cost V 5 bases and J 0 bases, with 14 bases left between them. PCR used 60 Vbeta primers and 13 Jbeta primers. Only in-frame clones appear in the TCRdb table, and some are missing; sequencing was by immunoSEQ multiplex PCR. The sample has approximately 150,000 clones; 81% are singletons. Donors likely had unrecorded immune exposures despite being nominally healthy when sampled. Sequencing input: PBMCs. The receptor was derived from a woman aged 18-35 years in good health and CMV-seropositive. The chain uses TRBV4-1 and TRBJ2-7; possible D gene TRBD1, 6 bases. The CDR3, as DNA: TGCGCCAGCAGCTTTACAGGGACCAGCTCCTACGAGCAGTACTTC. This encodes CASSFTGTSSYEQYF.